This paragraph covers one T cell receptor (beta chain) sequence. Assay: immunoSEQ multiplex PCR; the TCRdb copy retains only in-frame clones and omits some. The sample lists 7,000 or so clones, approximately 88% occurring once. This entry belongs to a study of blood T cell dynamics during melanoma immunotherapy. Time point of the sample: pre-treatment baseline. The starting material was blood, obtained from a patient treated with checkpoint blockade. The sequence was collected from a human donor with melanoma. Some clones in this sample may be carry-over from other donors' samples.

The CDR3, as DNA: TGTGCCAGCCTCACGCCAGAGGGAGATACGCAGTATTTT. It yields the protein CASLTPEGDTQYF. The chain is built from TRBV6-5 and TRBJ2-3, with D possibly TRBD2 on 5 matching bases. The ends were cut back, 8 bases at V and 5 bases at J, with 14 bases in the middle. Germline V CDR1 and CDR2: MNHEY, SVGAGI. This CDR3 spans 13 amino acids.